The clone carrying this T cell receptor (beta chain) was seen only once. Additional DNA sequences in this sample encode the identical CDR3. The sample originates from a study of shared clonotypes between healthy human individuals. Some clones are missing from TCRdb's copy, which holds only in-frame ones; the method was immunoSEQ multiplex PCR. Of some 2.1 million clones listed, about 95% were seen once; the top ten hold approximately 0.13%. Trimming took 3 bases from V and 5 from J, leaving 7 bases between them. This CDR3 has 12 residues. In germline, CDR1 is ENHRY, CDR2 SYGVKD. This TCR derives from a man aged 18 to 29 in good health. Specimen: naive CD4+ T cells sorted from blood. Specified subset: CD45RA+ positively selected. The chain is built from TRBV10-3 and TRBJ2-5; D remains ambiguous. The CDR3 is CAISDSTETQYF. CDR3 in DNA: TGTGCCATCAGTGACTCCACGGAGACCCAGTACTTC.